The 10 T cell receptor beta chains below come from one sample, sequenced in a study of T cell clusters in autoimmune cytopenias. Roughly 40,000 genome equivalents of blood DNA were amplified for TRB. TRB rearrangements were amplified by touch-down multiplex PCR with mixed TRB-A/B primers. TCRdb reprocessed the multiplex PCR reads; each CDR3 protein has one entry and no DNA is given. This sample lists 14,000 to 15,000 distinct CDR3 sequences; its ten largest clones have about 3.7%. Another study also made use of these data, one on T cell repertoires in aging, cancer and after chemotherapy.

The material sequenced was peripheral blood. The receptors here all came from a human donor in good health.

The V call is TRBV19, the J call TRBJ1-1; with no DNA, the TCRdb D assignment of TRBD1 cannot be verified. This CDR3 spans 15 amino acids. Germline V gives CDR1 LNHDA, CDR2 SQIVND (reference sequence). The CDR3 sequence: CASTPGGGTGTEAFF. Full variable domain (outside the CDR3, taken from reference TRBV19 and TRBJ1-1): DGGITQSPKYLFRKEGQNVTLSCEQNLNHDAMYWYRQDPGQGLRLIYYSQIVNDFQKGDIAEGYSVSREKKESFPLTVTSAQKNPTAFYLCASTPGGGTGTEAFFGQGTRLTVV.

This chain joins TRBV10-3 and TRBJ2-7; the TRBD1 assignment by TCRdb is unverifiable without DNA. Germline V gene lookup returns CDR1 ENHRY and CDR2 SYGVKD. The CDR3 extends over 15 amino acids. The CDR3 sequence: CAIWGGRESAYEQYF.

The chain combines TRBV12-3 or TRBV12-4 with TRBJ1-2; the D call of TRBD1 rests on TCRdb alone, since no DNA is present to check it. The length of the CDR3 is 14 residues. The CDR3 spells CASSLRRTGDGYTF.

The chain uses TRBV6-2 or TRBV6-3 and TRBJ1-6; TCRdb reports TRBD1, a call that lacks DNA to check it against. The CDR3 extends over 14 amino acids. Germline V CDR1 and CDR2: MNHEY, SVGEGT. CDR3 protein: CASSDLLRGIPLHF.

The rearrangement uses TRBV18 and TRBJ1-1; TCRdb's D gene call, TRBD1, goes unchecked for lack of DNA. CDR1 KGHSH and CDR2 LQKENI come from the germline V gene. CDR3 length: 13 amino acids. This CDR3 is CASSETTGLVAFF.

The CDR3 sequence is CASSGRTLDRGRGEQFF. The genes are TRBV6-1 and TRBJ2-1; the TCRdb D gene call, TRBD1, has no DNA to confirm it. CDR1 and CDR2 from the germline V gene are MNHNS and SASEGT. This CDR3 region has 17 residues.

This sequence joins TRBV5-5 and TRBJ1-4. The CDR3 totals 11 residues. CDR1 is SGHKS and CDR2 is YYEKEE in the germline V gene (reference sequence). CDR3 loop: CASSSPGELFF.

The J gene is TRBJ2-5, the V gene TRBV5-4; TCRdb proposes TRBD2, but this gene call is untestable without DNA. This CDR3 has 14 residues. Germline V gives CDR1 SGHNT, CDR2 YYREEE (reference sequence). This CDR3 is CASSPRGYQETQYF.

J is TRBJ2-1 and V is TRBV6-2 or TRBV6-3; the TCRdb D gene call, TRBD2, has no DNA to confirm it. CDR1 and CDR2 (germline): MNHEY, SVGEGT. The CDR3 is made up of 12 amino acids. CDR3 loop: CASSRGGREQFF.

The chain has TRBV6-5 and TRBJ1-6. Germline assignment: CDR1 MNHEY and CDR2 SVGAGI. CDR3 length: 13 amino acids. CDR3 amino acids: CASSEVQDSPLHF.